The 8 T cell receptor beta chains presented below share a single source sample, sequenced in a study of spatial heterogeneity in lung cancer. Time point denoted: sample taken at primary tumor resection. Whole RNA came from tumor, nontumor lung or frozen PBMC and was sequenced without being sorted. TCRdb called the 5' RACE reads again in MiXCR, with one record for every CDR3 protein. The top ten clones hold less than 8% of a sample with some 21,000 distinct CDR3 sequences, around 4.6% of them seen once. The sequencing here drew on PBMCs, taken at surgery. These receptors were taken from a male donor with early-stage non-small cell lung cancer.

This clonotype was detected ten times or more. This chain connects TRBV2 to TRBJ1-6; D unresolved. The CDR3 has 11 amino acids. V was shortened by 7 bases and J by 7 bases, with 5 bases between the two germline ends. Germline V CDR1 and CDR2: SNHLY, FYNNEI. DNA for the CDR3: TGTGCCAGCACCTTAAATTCACCCCTCCACTTT. Encoded protein: CASTLNSPLHF.

This clonotype was counted at least ten times. The chain couples TRBV20-1 to TRBJ2-7; maybe TRBD1 (6 bases). Trimming left V 1 base short and J 2 bases short, with 12 bases between. In germline, CDR1 is DFQATT, CDR2 SNEGSKA (reference sequence). This CDR3 is built from 14 residues. CDR3 sequence (DNA): TGCAGTGCTAGAGTCCCCAGGGGCCCCTACGAGCAGTACTTC. Its protein product is CSARVPRGPYEQYF.

This chain joins TRBV4-2 and TRBJ2-7; TRBD2 matches 8 bases. The CDR3 extends over 17 amino acids. V shed 0 bases and J 0 bases; nucleotides not matched to a gene: 7. Germline CDR1 reads LGHNA; CDR2 reads YNFKEQ. CDR3 residues: CASSQDLVAGPSYEQYF. For the CDR3, the DNA is TGTGCCAGCAGCCAAGATCTAGTAGCGGGGCCCTCCTACGAGCAGTACTTC.

This clonotype was counted ten times or more. The genes are TRBV4-2 and TRBJ1-1; 9 bases fit TRBD1. There are 17 residues in the CDR3. V trimming: 1 base; J trimming: 0 bases; junction bases outside the gene matches: 6. Germline CDR1 reads LGHNA; CDR2 reads YNFKEQ. The CDR3: CASSQATGGSMNTEAFF. In DNA, the CDR3 is TGTGCCAGCAGCCAAGCGACAGGGGGTAGCATGAACACTGAAGCTTTCTTT.

This clonotype has a handful of counts. The chain recombines TRBV7-2 with TRBJ2-2; 11 bases map to TRBD2. V lost 5 bases to trimming and J lost 5 bases; unmatched junction nucleotides: 10. CDR1 and CDR2 from the germline V gene are SGHTA and FQGNSA. CDR3 length: 17 residues. The CDR3 loop is CASSVLGTSGGTGELFF. The CDR3 nucleotides read TGTGCCAGCAGCGTCCTCGGTACTAGCGGGGGTACCGGGGAGCTGTTTTTT.

This clonotype has ten or more counts. The chain has TRBV7-9 and TRBJ2-1; 11 bases match TRBD2. CDR1 is SEHNR and CDR2 is FQNEAQ in the germline V gene (reference sequence). This CDR3 has 15 amino acids. Losses at the gene ends were 6 bases for V and 8 bases for J; bases not matched to a gene: 9. CDR3 amino acids: CASRPLTSGTDEQFF. The CDR3 nucleotides are TGTGCCAGCAGACCCCTGACTAGCGGGACGGATGAGCAGTTCTTC.

CDR3 nucleotides: TGCAGTGCGGGGTCAGGGGCACCCTACGAGCAGTACTTC. Translating gives CSAGSGAPYEQYF. The V gene is TRBV20-1, the J gene TRBJ2-7; the D gene is possibly TRBD1 (6 bases). V lost 6 bases to trimming and J lost 2 bases, with 14 bases between them. The CDR3 loop spans 13 amino acids. Germline V CDR1 and CDR2: DFQATT, SNEGSKA (reference sequence).

The table lists this clonotype with many counts. The genes are TRBV7-2 and TRBJ1-2; weak D call: TRBD1 (6 bases). Germline CDR1 SGHTA, CDR2 FQGNSA. V was shortened by 5 bases and J by 1 base, with 14 bases between the two germline ends. CDR3 length equals 15 residues. The DNA of the CDR3 is TGTGCCAGCAGCCAAGCGACAGGAATTAACTATGGCTACACCTTC. The encoded protein is CASSQATGINYGYTF.